This TCR beta chain was recovered during a study of cytomegalovirus exposure and HLA in healthy donors. Study context: Unique TCRs from HLA-typed donors, approximately 80 million of them, were held in an early data release. Regarding the study as a whole: Within an earlier analysis, most TCR beta V segments proved productive either about 87% or about 30% of the time. Serostatus for CMV was the only available immune exposure information.

These donors counted as nominally healthy when sampled, but unrecorded immune exposures were likely. About this clone: Its specificity is unknown.

PCR amplification relied on 60 Vbeta primers (plus 13 Jbeta primers). Assay used: immunoSEQ multiplex PCR; TCRdb lists only in-frame clones, some missing. This sample has some 140,000 clones, with 80% found just once. Looked up from germline, CDR1 is SGHTA and CDR2 is FQGTGA. V gave up 5 bases and J gave up 1 base, with 11 bases separating them. The CDR3 consists of 14 residues. The chain is built from TRBV7-3 and TRBJ1-1; D is perhaps TRBD1 (5 bases). This receptor was identified in a woman aged 35 to 49 in good health and CMV-seropositive. The sequencing sample was made of PBMCs. The CDR3 reads CASSPHQGNTEAFF. Written as DNA, the CDR3 is TGTGCCAGCAGCCCCCATCAGGGGAACACTGAAGCTTTCTTT.